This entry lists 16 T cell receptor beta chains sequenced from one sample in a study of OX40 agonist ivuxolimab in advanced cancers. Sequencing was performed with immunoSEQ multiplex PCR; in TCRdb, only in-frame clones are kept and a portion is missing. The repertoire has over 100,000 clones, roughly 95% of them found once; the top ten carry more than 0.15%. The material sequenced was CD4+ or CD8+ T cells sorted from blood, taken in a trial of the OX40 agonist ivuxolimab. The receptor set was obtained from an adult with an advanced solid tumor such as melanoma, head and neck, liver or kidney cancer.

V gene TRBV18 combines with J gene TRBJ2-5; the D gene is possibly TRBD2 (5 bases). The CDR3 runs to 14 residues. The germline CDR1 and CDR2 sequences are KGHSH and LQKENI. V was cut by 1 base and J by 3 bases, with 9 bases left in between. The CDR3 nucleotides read TGTGCCAGCTCACCACTCTCGAGGGAAGAGACCCAGTACTTC. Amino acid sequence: CASSPLSREETQYF.

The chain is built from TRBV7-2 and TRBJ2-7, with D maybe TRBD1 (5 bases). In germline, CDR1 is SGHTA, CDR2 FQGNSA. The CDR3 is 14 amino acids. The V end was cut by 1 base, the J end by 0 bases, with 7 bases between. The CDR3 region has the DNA TGTGCCAGCAGCTTAGGGACACTCTCCTACGAGCAGTACTTC. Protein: CASSLGTLSYEQYF.

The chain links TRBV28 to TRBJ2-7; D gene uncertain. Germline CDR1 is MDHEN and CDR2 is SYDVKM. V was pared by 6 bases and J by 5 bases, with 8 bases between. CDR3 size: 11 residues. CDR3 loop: CASRDIHEQYF. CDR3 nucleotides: TGTGCCAGCAGAGACATCCACGAGCAGTACTTC.

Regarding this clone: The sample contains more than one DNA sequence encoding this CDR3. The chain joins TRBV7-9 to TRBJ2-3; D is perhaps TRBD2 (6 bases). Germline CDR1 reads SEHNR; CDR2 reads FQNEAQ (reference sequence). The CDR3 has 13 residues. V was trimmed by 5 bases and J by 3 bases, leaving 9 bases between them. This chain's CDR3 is CASSPSGTDTQYF. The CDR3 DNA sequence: TGTGCCAGCAGCCCGAGCGGGACAGATACGCAGTATTTT.

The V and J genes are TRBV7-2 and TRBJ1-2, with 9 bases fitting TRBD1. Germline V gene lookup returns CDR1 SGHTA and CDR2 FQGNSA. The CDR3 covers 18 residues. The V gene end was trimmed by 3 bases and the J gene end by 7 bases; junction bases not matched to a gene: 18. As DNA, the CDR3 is TGTGCCAGCAGCTTTCTCGCTTCGAACAGGGGGCTAGTGGGTGGCTACACCTTC. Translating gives CASSFLASNRGLVGGYTF. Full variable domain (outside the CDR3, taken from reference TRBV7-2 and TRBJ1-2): GAGVSQSPSNKVTEKGKDVELRCDPISGHTALYWYRQSLGQGLEFLIYFQGNSAPDKSGLPSDRFSAERTGGSVSTLTIQRTQQEDSAVYLCASSFLASNRGLVGGYTFGSGTRLTVV.

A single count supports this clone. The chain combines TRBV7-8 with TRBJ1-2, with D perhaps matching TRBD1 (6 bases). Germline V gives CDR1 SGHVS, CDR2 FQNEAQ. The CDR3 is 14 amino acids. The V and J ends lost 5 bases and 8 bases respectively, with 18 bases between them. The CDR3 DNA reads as TGTGCCAGCAGCCCCGGGGGGACACTGAGGGGCTACACCTTC. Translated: CASSPGGTLRGYTF.

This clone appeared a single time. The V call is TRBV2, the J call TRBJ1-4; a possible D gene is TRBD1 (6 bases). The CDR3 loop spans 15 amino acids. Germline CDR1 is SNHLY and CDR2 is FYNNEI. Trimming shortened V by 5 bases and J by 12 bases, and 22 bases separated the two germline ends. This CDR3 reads CASSWNQPIGGELFF. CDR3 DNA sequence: TGTGCCAGCAGTTGGAACCAGCCCATAGGGGGAGAACTGTTTTTT. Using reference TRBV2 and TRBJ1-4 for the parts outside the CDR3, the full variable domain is EPEVTQTPSHQVTQMGQEVILRCVPISNHLYFYWYRQILGQKVEFLVSFYNNEISEKSEIFDDQFSVERPDGSNFTLKIRSTKLEDSAMYFCASSWNQPIGGELFFGSGTQLSVL.

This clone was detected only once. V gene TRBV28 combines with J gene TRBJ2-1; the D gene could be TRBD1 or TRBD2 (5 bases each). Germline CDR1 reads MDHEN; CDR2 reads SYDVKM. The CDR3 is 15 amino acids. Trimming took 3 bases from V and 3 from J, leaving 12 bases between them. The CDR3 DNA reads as TGTGCCAGCAGTTTGGGGCCCGGGAACTACAATGAGCAGTTCTTC. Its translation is CASSLGPGNYNEQFF.

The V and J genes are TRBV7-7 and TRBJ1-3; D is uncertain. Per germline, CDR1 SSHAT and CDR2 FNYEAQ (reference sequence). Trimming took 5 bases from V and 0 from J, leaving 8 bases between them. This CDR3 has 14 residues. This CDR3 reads CASSPLSSGNTIYF. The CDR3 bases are TGTGCCAGCAGCCCCCTATCCTCTGGAAACACCATATATTTT.

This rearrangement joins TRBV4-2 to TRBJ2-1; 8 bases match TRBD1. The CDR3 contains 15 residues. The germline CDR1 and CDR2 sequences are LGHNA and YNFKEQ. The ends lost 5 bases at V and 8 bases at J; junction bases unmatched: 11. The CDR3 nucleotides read TGTGCCAGCAGCTTGGGGGGCGGCAGGGGGCATGAGCAGTTCTTC. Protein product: CASSLGGGRGHEQFF.

The CDR3 DNA is TGTGCCAGCAGCCCGACTAGCGGGAGGACGGACGAGCAGTACTTC. Translating gives CASSPTSGRTDEQYF. The chain employs TRBV7-9 and TRBJ2-7; TRBD2 agrees at 13 bases. Germline trimming cut 5 bases from V and 5 bases from J; bases unmatched to any gene: 6. Germline V gene lookup returns CDR1 SEHNR and CDR2 FQNEAQ (reference sequence). The CDR3 length is 15 residues. The whole variable domain, remainder taken from reference TRBV7-9 and TRBJ2-7, is DTGVSQNPRHKITKRGQNVTFRCDPISEHNRLYWYRQTLGQGPEFLTYFQNEAQLEKSRLLSDRFSAERPKGSFSTLEIQRTEQGDSAMYLCASSPTSGRTDEQYFGPGTRLTVT.

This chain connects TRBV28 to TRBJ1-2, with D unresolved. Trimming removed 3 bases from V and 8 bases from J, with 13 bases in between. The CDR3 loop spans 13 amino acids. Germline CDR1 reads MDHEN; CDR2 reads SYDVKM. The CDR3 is CASSFRRPGGYTF. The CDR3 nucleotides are TGTGCCAGCAGTTTCCGGCGCCCTGGGGGCTACACCTTC.

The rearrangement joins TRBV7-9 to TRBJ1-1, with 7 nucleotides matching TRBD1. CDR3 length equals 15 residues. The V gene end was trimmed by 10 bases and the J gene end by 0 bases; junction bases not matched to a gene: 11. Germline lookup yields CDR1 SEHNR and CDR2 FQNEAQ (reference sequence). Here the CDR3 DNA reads TGTGCCACCAACGCTACAGGGGCCCTGAACACTGAAGCTTTCTTT. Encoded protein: CATNATGALNTEAFF. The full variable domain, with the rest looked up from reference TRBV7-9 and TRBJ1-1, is DTGVSQNPRHKITKRGQNVTFRCDPISEHNRLYWYRQTLGQGPEFLTYFQNEAQLEKSRLLSDRFSAERPKGSFSTLEIQRTEQGDSAMYLCATNATGALNTEAFFGQGTRLTVV.

CDR3 in amino acids: CASSLYGEQYF. Here the CDR3 DNA reads TGTGCCAGCAGTTTGTATGGGGAGCAGTACTTC. The J gene is TRBJ2-7, the V gene TRBV28; D ambiguous. CDR3 length equals 11 residues. V was cut by 3 bases and J by 7 bases, with 7 bases left in between. The germline gives CDR1 MDHEN, CDR2 SYDVKM.

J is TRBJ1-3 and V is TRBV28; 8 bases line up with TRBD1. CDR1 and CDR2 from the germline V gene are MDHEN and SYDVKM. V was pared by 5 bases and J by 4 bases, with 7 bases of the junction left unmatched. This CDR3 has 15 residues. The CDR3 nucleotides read TGTGCCAGCAGTCTCGGACAGGGAATAGGAAACACCATATATTTT. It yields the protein CASSLGQGIGNTIYF. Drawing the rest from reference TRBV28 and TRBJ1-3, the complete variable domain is DVKVTQSSRYLVKRTGEKVFLECVQDMDHENMFWYRQDPGLGLRLIYFSYDVKMKEKGDIPEGYSVSREKKERFSLILESASTNQTSMYLCASSLGQGIGNTIYFGEGSWLTVV.

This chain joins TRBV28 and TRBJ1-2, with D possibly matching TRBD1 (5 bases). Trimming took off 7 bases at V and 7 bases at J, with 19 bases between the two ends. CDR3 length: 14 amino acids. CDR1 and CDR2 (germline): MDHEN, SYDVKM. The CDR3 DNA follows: TGTGCCAGCACCCGGGACCCGGGGTTTGGTGGCTACACCTTC. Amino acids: CASTRDPGFGGYTF.